The 13 T cell receptor beta chains presented below share a single source sample, sequenced in a study of blood T cell repertoires in COVID-19. The method was immunoSEQ multiplex PCR; TCRdb's version includes in-frame clones alone and lacks a portion of them. Seen here are some 60,000 clones, almost 90% observed once, and the top ten hold 4% to 5.5%. Sequencing was carried out using peripheral blood. The source of these receptors is a man in his fifties or sixties with acute or convalescent COVID-19.

V usage is TRBV30 and J usage is TRBJ1-1; 10 bases are shared with TRBD1. Germline CDR1 reads GTSNPN; CDR2 reads SVGIG (reference sequence). Trimming at V came to 5 bases and at J to 4 bases, leaving 1 base not matched to a gene. The CDR3 loop spans 12 amino acids. The CDR3 protein is CAWGTGVTEAFF. The CDR3 DNA is TGTGCCTGGGGGACAGGGGTCACTGAAGCTTTCTTT.

This rearrangement joins TRBV7-9 to TRBJ2-7; D may be TRBD1 (6 bases). Trimming stripped 5 bases from V and 5 bases from J, with 16 bases between. The germline V gene has CDR1 SEHNR and CDR2 FQNEAQ (reference sequence). CDR3 size: 14 residues. The CDR3 nucleotides are TGTGCCAGCAGCCTCTCCTGGGGGCGGGACGAGCAGTACTTC. Its protein product is CASSLSWGRDEQYF.

V gene TRBV3-1 (or the pseudogene TRBV3-2) combines with J gene TRBJ2-2; 13 nucleotides line up with TRBD2. V dropped 4 bases and J dropped 5; count of bases not matched to a gene: 4. The CDR3 totals 16 residues. CDR1 is LGHDT, CDR2 YNNKEL, per germline (reference sequence). The CDR3 coding sequence is TGTGCCAGCAGCCGAGGACTAGCGGGAGTTACCGGGGAGCTGTTTTTT. This codes for CASSRGLAGVTGELFF.

This rearrangement joins TRBV5-1 to TRBJ1-1, with TRBD1 matching over 9 bases. The CDR3 runs to 14 residues. The germline CDR1 and CDR2 sequences are SGHRS and YFSETQ. J was trimmed by 4 bases and V by 6 bases; bases with no gene match: 7. Here the CDR3 reads CASTTQGAGTEAFF. The CDR3 nucleotides are TGCGCCAGCACTACACAGGGGGCTGGCACTGAAGCTTTCTTT.

The chain joins TRBV5-1 to TRBJ1-5; 10 nucleotides agree with TRBD1. Germline V CDR1 and CDR2: SGHRS, YFSETQ. The CDR3 extends over 16 amino acids. The trim removed 0 bases at V and 7 bases at J, leaving 7 bases unmatched. CDR3 protein: CASSLGDRGVSQPQHF. CDR3 sequence (DNA): TGCGCCAGCAGCTTGGGGGACAGGGGAGTGTCACAGCCCCAGCATTTT.

The V call is TRBV4-1, the J call TRBJ2-1; no definite D call. Germline V gives CDR1 MGHRA, CDR2 YSYEKL. V shed 4 bases and J shed 5 bases, with 18 bases lying between them. This CDR3 is built from 16 residues. CDR3 bases: TGCGCCAGCAGCCCCGCTGACTCTTATATTCACAATGAGCAGTTCTTC. This sequence encodes CASSPADSYIHNEQFF.

This clone was counted between two and nine times. The CDR3 reads CSVVKDRFEAFF. The CDR3 DNA is TGCAGCGTTGTCAAGGACAGATTTGAAGCTTTCTTT. This chain joins TRBV29-1 and TRBJ1-1, with a possible D match to TRBD1 (6 bases). Germline-derived CDR1 and CDR2 are SQVTM and ANQGSEA. Trimming took 4 bases from V and 7 from J, leaving 13 bases between them. This CDR3 is built from 12 residues.

This chain connects TRBV27 to TRBJ2-3, with D maybe TRBD2 (6 bases). Germline-derived CDR1 and CDR2 are MNHEY and SMNVEV (reference sequence). Trimming took 5 bases from V and 0 from J, leaving 18 bases between them. The CDR3 contains 17 residues. As DNA, the CDR3 is TGTGCCAGCAGTGCCGGGGGTAGCCGTATTAGCACAGATACGCAGTATTTT. It codes for CASSAGGSRISTDTQYF.

This clone has more than one count but fewer than ten. The chain has TRBV5-1 and TRBJ2-2; D might be TRBD1 (6 bases). Germline loops: CDR1 SGHRS, CDR2 YFSETQ. Trimming shortened V by 7 bases and J by 1 base, and 14 bases separated the two germline ends. This CDR3 region has 15 residues. This CDR3 is CASRPGQKNTGELFF. The DNA of the CDR3 is TGCGCCAGCCGACCCGGACAGAAGAACACCGGGGAGCTGTTTTTT.

This chain uses TRBV30 with TRBJ1-5; D ambiguous. Trimming stripped 2 bases from V and 4 bases from J, with 9 bases between. CDR3 length: 13 amino acids. CDR1 is GTSNPN and CDR2 is SVGIG in the germline V gene (reference sequence). The CDR3 DNA sequence: TGTGCCTGGAGTCCGGGGATTAATCAGCCCCAGCATTTT. Amino acid sequence: CAWSPGINQPQHF.

The V and J genes are TRBV30 and TRBJ2-2; the D gene is possibly TRBD1 (6 bases). The CDR3 runs 13 residues. CDR1 is GTSNPN and CDR2 is SVGIG in the germline V gene (reference sequence). Trimming took 4 bases from V and 5 from J, leaving 11 bases between them. The chain's CDR3 is CAWNRGSTGELFF. As DNA, the CDR3 is TGTGCCTGGAATAGGGGGAGTACCGGGGAGCTGTTTTTT.

The rearrangement uses TRBV7-9 and TRBJ2-7, with D possibly being TRBD1 (5 bases). The germline V gene encodes CDR1 SEHNR and CDR2 FQNEAQ (reference sequence). With 5 bases removed from V and 2 bases from J, the gap between germline ends came to 16 bases. This CDR3 spans 15 amino acids. The CDR3 reads CASSLGTGRAYEQYF. DNA of the CDR3: TGTGCCAGCAGCCTTGGAACAGGCAGAGCCTACGAGCAGTACTTC.

The V call is TRBV2, the J call TRBJ1-3; D is uncertain. The CDR3 length is 14 residues. V was clipped by 6 bases and J by 2 bases, with 11 bases between them. The germline CDR1 and CDR2 sequences are SNHLY and FYNNEI. Here the CDR3 reads CASSYSWAGNTIYF. The CDR3 DNA is TGTGCCAGCAGCTACAGCTGGGCTGGAAACACCATATATTTT. The full variable domain, completed using reference TRBV2 and TRBJ1-3, is EPEVTQTPSHQVTQMGQEVILRCVPISNHLYFYWYRQILGQKVEFLVSFYNNEISEKSEIFDDQFSVERPDGSNFTLKIRSTKLEDSAMYFCASSYSWAGNTIYFGEGSWLTVV.